This T cell receptor (beta chain) was retrieved from a study of T cell repertoires in cytomegalovirus infection. Looking at the study overall: Carrying CMV and the relevant HLA type showed in public TCR beta signatures.

This clonotype was seen repeatedly, ten times or more. Germline V gene sequence: CDR1 SGHVS, CDR2 FQNEAQ. This CDR3 region has 15 residues. V lost 1 base, J lost 7 bases, and 5 bases stayed unmatched. TCRdb independently ran MiXCR on the reads; one entry per CDR3 protein. The top ten clones hold approximately 12% of a sample with just over 300,000 distinct CDR3 sequences, 15% to 20% of them seen once. The rearrangement links TRBV7-8 to TRBJ2-5, with 11 bases that match TRBD1. Sequences were obtained from PBMCs. This TCR derives from a human donor in good health (CMV status not recorded). Some clones in this sample may be carry-over from other donors' samples. This CDR3 reads CASSLEGTGGLTQYF. In DNA, the CDR3 is TGTGCCAGCAGCTTAGAGGGGACAGGGGGGCTGACCCAGTACTTC. The entire variable domain, with the rest obtained from reference TRBV7-8 and TRBJ2-5, is as follows: GAGVSQSPRYKVAKRGQDVALRCDPISGHVSLFWYQQALGQGPEFLTYFQNEAQLDKSGLPSDRFFAERPEGSVSTLKIQRTQQEDSAVYLCASSLEGTGGLTQYFGPGTRLLVL.